The clone carrying this T cell receptor (beta chain) was counted once. The antigen is undetermined. The sample belongs to a study of cytomegalovirus exposure and HLA in healthy donors. The PCR was carried out with 60 Vbeta primers and 13 Jbeta primers. Per the authors' pipeline: Some 11 million of the 80 million or so unique TCR beta chains counted in a later analysis were shared. The protocol was immunoSEQ multiplex PCR, while the TCRdb copy is restricted to in-frame clones and leaves out a portion. Clone size and the V and J calls come from that table; the DNA yielded D and trimming. The data show more than 110,000 clones, about four fifths seen once. Points from the study as a whole: In a later analysis, a missense DCLRE1C variant was linked to TCR beta V- and J-gene trimming. The likely origin of a cluster of highly shared sequence variants was a sequencing artifact.

This receptor was obtained from a man in his forties in good health and CMV-seropositive. Material for sequencing was PBMCs.

CDR3 sequence: CSVEDPRASGGPTDTQYF. The DNA of the CDR3 is TGCAGCGTTGAAGATCCCCGGGCTAGCGGGGGGCCCACAGATACGCAGTATTTT. V usage is TRBV29-1 and J usage is TRBJ2-3; TRBD2 agrees at 11 bases. This CDR3 region has 18 residues. Germline V gives CDR1 SQVTM, CDR2 ANQGSEA. J gave up 2 bases and V 0 bases, and 10 bases lay outside the gene matches.